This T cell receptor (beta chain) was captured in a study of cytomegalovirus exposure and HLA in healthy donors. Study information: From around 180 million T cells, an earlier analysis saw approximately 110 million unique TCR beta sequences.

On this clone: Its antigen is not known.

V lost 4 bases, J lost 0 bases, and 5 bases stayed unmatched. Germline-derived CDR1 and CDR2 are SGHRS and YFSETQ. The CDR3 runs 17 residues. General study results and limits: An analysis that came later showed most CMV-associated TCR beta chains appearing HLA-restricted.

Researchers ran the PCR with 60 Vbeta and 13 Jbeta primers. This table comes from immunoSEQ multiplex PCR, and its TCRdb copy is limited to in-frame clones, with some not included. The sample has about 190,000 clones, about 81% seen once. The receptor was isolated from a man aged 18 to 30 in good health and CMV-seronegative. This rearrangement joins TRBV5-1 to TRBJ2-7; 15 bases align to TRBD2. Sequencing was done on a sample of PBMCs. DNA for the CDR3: TGCGCCAGCAGCCCGGGACTAGCGGGAGGTATCTCCTACGAGCAGTACTTC. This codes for CASSPGLAGGISYEQYF.